This passage covers 2 T cell receptor beta chains from one sample sequenced in a study of shared clonotypes between healthy human individuals. Generated by immunoSEQ multiplex PCR, the TCRdb table keeps only in-frame clones and is missing some. Here the sample spans hundreds of thousands of clones, around two thirds being singletons. The sequenced sample was memory CD4+ T cells sorted from blood. Subset given: CD45RA-negative fraction. These receptors came from a man aged 25 to 45 in good health.

The chain couples TRBV5-1 to TRBJ2-5, with 8 bases aligning to TRBD2. V gave up 5 bases and J gave up 5 bases; unmatched junction bases: 11. Germline values: CDR1 SGHRS, CDR2 YFSETQ. The CDR3 is made up of 15 amino acids. The CDR3 protein is CASSSSSGSGETQYF. The CDR3 bases are TGCGCCAGCAGTTCGTCGAGCGGGAGTGGGGAGACCCAGTACTTC.

Ten or more counts support this clone. V is TRBV28 and J is TRBJ1-2; D not certain. The CDR3 consists of 12 residues. Per germline, CDR1 MDHEN and CDR2 SYDVKM. V dropped 2 bases and J dropped 8 bases, with 9 bases sitting between them. The CDR3 nucleotides are TGTGCCAGCAGTTTACCGGTCGAGGGCTACACCTTC. Residues: CASSLPVEGYTF.